This T cell receptor (beta chain) was sequenced in a study of technical replicates of blood from a few donors (dated by TCRdb to 2017 to 2019). Library preparation used the immunoSEQ multiplex PCR assay. Entries here come from immuneACCESS through TCRdb and include only in-frame sequences with V and J called. Some clones fail to appear in such tables; in the studies checked, an unresolved V gene covers under half of the shortfall, and the cause of the remainder is unknown. The sample table holds under 95,000 clones, of which 90% to 95% were seen once. The ten largest make up around 0.25% of the sample. Remarks on this clone: Its antigen is unknown. No quality values exist for individual bases; no much larger clone is one base distant.

The germline V gene encodes CDR1 WSHSY and CDR2 SAAADI. The CDR3 goes from the cysteine to the phenylalanine over 24 residues. Here the CDR3 DNA is all that survives: 72 bases in frame from base 1. The V end gives up 2 bases and the J end 5 bases, leaving 35 bases in the junction not matched to a gene. The sample was T cells isolated from PBMCs. The clonotype originates from a human donor in good health. The rearranged segments are TRBV10-2 and TRBJ2-5; TRBD1 lines up with 7 middle nucleotides. The DNA sequence reads TGCGCCAGCAGTGAGGCCACAAAAACGGTCCCCTTCACAGGGGACCCTTCAAATAGGGAGACCCAGTACTTC. Its product reads: CASSEATKTVPFTGDPSNRETQYF.